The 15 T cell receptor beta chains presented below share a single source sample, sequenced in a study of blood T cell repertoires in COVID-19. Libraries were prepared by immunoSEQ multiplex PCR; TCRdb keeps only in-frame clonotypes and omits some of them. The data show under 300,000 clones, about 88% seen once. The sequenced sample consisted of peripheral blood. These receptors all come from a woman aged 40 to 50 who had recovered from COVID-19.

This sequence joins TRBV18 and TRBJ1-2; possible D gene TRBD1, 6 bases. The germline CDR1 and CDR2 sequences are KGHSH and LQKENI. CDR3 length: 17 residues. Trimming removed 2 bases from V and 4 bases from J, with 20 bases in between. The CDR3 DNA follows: TGTGCCAGCTCACCAGACCAACAGGGTGGGGCGAGCTATGGCTACACCTTC. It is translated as CASSPDQQGGASYGYTF. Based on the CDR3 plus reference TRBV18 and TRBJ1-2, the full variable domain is NAGVMQNPRHLVRRRGQEARLRCSPMKGHSHVYWYRQLPEEGLKFMVYLQKENIIDESGMPKERFSAEFPKEGPSILRIQQVVRGDSAAYFCASSPDQQGGASYGYTFGSGTRLTVV.

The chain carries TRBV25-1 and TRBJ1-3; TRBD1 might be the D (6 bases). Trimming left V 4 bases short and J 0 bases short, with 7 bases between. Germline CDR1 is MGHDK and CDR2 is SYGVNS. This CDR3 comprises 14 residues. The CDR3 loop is CASSAQGSGNTIYF. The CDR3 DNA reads TGTGCCAGCAGTGCACAGGGCTCTGGAAACACCATATATTTT.

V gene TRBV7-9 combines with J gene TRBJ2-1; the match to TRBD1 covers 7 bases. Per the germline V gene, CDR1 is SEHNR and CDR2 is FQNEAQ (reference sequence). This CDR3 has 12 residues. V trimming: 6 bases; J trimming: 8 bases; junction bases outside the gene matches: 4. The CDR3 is CASRSTGDEQFF. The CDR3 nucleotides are TGTGCCAGCAGGTCTACAGGGGATGAGCAGTTCTTC. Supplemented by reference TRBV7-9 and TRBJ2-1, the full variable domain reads DTGVSQNPRHKITKRGQNVTFRCDPISEHNRLYWYRQTLGQGPEFLTYFQNEAQLEKSRLLSDRFSAERPKGSFSTLEIQRTEQGDSAMYLCASRSTGDEQFFGPGTRLTVL.

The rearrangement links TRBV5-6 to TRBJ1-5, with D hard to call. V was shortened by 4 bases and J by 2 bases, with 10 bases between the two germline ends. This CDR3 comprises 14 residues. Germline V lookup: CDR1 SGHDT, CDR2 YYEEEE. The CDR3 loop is CASSRRGGNQPQHF. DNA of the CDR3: TGTGCCAGCAGCCGCCGGGGTGGCAATCAGCCCCAGCATTTT.

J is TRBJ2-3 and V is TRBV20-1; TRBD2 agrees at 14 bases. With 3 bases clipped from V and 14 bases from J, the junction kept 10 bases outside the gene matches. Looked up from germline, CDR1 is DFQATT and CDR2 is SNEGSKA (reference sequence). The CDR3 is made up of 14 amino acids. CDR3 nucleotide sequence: TGCAGTGCTAGTGAACCGGGACTAGCGGGAGTCTGGTATTTT. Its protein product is CSASEPGLAGVWYF.

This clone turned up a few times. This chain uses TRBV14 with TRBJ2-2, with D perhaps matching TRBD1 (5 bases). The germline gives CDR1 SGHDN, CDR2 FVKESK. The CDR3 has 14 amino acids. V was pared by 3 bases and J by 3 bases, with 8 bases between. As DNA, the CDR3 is TGTGCCAGCAGCCAGGGGCGGTACACCGGGGAGCTGTTTTTT. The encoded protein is CASSQGRYTGELFF.

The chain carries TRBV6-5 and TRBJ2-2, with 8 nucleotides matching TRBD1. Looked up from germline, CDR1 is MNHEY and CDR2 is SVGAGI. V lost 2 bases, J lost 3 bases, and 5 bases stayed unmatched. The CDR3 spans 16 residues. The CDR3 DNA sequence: TGTGCCAGCAGTTACATGGCAGGGGGCGACACCGGGGAGCTGTTTTTT. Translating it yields CASSYMAGGDTGELFF.

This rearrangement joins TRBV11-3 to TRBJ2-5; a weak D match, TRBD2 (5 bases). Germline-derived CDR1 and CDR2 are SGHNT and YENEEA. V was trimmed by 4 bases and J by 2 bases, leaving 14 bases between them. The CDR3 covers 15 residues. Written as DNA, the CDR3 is TGTGCCAGCAGCTCACGAGGACTCCTTCAAGAGACCCAGTACTTC. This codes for CASSSRGLLQETQYF.

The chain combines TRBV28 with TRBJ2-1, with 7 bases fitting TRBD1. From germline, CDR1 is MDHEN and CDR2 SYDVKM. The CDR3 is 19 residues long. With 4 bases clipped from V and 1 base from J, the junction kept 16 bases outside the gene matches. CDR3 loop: CASSSYEQPGQLSYNEQFF. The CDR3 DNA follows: TGTGCCAGCAGTTCGTACGAACAACCGGGACAGTTATCCTACAATGAGCAGTTCTTC.

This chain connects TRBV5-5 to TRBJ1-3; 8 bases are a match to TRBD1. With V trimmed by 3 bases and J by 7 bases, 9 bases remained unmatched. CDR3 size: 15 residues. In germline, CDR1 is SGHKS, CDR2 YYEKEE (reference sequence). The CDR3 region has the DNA TGTGCCAGCAGCTCATGGACAGGGAGTCGGAACACCATATATTTT. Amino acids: CASSSWTGSRNTIYF.

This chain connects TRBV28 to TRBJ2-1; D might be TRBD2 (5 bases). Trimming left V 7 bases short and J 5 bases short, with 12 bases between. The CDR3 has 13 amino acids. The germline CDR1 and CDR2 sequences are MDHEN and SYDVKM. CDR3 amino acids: CASTRTDHNEQFF. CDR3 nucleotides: TGTGCCAGCACGAGGACTGACCACAATGAGCAGTTCTTC.

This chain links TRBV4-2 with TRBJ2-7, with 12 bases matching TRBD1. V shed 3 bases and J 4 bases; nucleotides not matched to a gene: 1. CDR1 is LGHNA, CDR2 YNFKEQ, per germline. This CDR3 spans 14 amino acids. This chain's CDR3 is CASSQGQGAYEQYF. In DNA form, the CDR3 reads TGTGCCAGCAGCCAGGGACAGGGGGCGTACGAGCAGTACTTC.

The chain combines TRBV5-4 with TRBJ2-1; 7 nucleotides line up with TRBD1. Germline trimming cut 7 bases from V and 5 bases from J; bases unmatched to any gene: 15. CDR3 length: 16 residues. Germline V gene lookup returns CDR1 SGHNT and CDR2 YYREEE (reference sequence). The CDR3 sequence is CASGDSLNLRNNEQFF. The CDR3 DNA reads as TGTGCCAGCGGGGACAGCTTAAACTTACGTAACAATGAGCAGTTCTTC. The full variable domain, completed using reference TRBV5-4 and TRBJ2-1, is ETGVTQSPTHLIKTRGQQVTLRCSSQSGHNTVSWYQQALGQGPQFIFQYYREEENGRGNFPPRFSGLQFPNYSSELNVNALELDDSALYLCASGDSLNLRNNEQFFGPGTRLTVL.

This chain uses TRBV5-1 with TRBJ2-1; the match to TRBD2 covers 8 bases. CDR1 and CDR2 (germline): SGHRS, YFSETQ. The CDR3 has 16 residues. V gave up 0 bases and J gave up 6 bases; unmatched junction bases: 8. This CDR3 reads CASSLETAGVGNEQFF. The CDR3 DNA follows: TGCGCCAGCAGCTTGGAAACAGCGGGAGTCGGCAATGAGCAGTTCTTC.

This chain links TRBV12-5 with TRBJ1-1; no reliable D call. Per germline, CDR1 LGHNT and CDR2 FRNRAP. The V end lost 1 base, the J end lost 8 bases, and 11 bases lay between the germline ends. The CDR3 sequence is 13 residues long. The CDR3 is CASGLGQTSEAFF. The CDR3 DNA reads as TGTGCTAGTGGTTTGGGCCAGACTAGCGAAGCTTTCTTT.